The clone carrying this T cell receptor beta chain occurred a few times. This CDR3 comprises 19 residues. Trimming cost V 5 bases and J 6 bases; bases outside gene matches: 19. Germline CDR1 MNHEY, CDR2 SVGEGT. This sample is part of a study of T-cell memory formation after mild COVID-19. One entry per CDR3 protein, called by TCRdb with MiXCR from the 5' RACE reads. This sample has roughly 89,000 distinct CDR3 sequences, with about 13% found just once. The chain couples TRBV6-2 or TRBV6-3 to TRBJ2-2, with 9 nucleotides matching TRBD2. The sequence derives from an adult woman who had mild COVID-19 (a few samples of this study predate the infection). Cell type and time point are not known. Source material: PBMCs or a T cell subset sorted from them (not recorded which). As DNA, the CDR3 is TGTGCCAGCAGTACGACGATCGGAGGTCTAGCGGGAACTCCCGGGGAGCTGTTTTTT. It yields the protein CASSTTIGGLAGTPGELFF.